What follows is one T cell receptor beta chain and its context. What it binds is not known. Treated in the United States were all of the participants with HIV. The libraries were made with immunoSEQ v3.0 at survey level. Per-sample sequencing targets were roughly 40,000-55,000 T-cell genomes. Repertoires were generated with immunoSEQ multiplex PCR, while TCRdb's copy carries only in-frame clones and drops some. The data hold tens of thousands of clones, with approximately 90% observed a single time. The data belong to a study of long-term antiretroviral therapy in people with HIV. General study findings and limits: Control repertoires displayed wider CDR3 length ranges than the HIV repertoires. Across all time points, the repertoire was dominated by clones that expanded before ART.

In germline, CDR1 is MRHNA, CDR2 SNTAGT. This CDR3 comprises 16 residues. V lost 0 bases to trimming and J lost 4 bases; unmatched junction nucleotides: 2. This clonotype originated in a woman between 18 and 30 years old with HIV. This chain links TRBV6-4 with TRBJ2-3, with 12 bases lining up with TRBD2. The source material was unsorted PBMCs, sampled 1.8 years after starting antiretroviral therapy. The CDR3 loop reads CASSDSTSGSPDTQYF. The CDR3 DNA follows: TGTGCCAGCAGTGACTCGACTAGCGGGAGCCCAGATACGCAGTATTTT.